The next 7 T cell receptor beta chains were all read from a single sample in a study of T cells after yellow fever vaccination (dated by TCRdb to about 2019). This specimen's treatment or condition label, interpreted: live attenuated yellow fever vaccine strain. The library came from 5' RACE. The reads were generated on an Illumina HiSeq 2500. Using fastp trimming at Q25 and MiXCR clonotype assembly, TCRdb reanalyzed the public sequencing data and kept in-frame beta chains. Each record represents a unique CDR3 protein, reported with the most common genes and DNA among its rows. A total of roughly 500,000 distinct CDR3 sequences appear in this sample, 15% to 20% of them only once. Over 11% of the sample belongs to the ten largest clones. The starting material was PBMCs, obtained 15 days after the yellow fever booster vaccination. The receptors stem from a man aged 25 to 40 who received the YFV17D yellow fever vaccine.

The chain joins TRBV5-5 to TRBJ2-3; 11 bases fit TRBD2. Germline trimming cut 5 bases from V and 5 bases from J; bases unmatched to any gene: 13. This CDR3 has 17 amino acids. Germline V CDR1 and CDR2: SGHKS, YYEKEE (reference sequence). The CDR3 DNA reads TGTGCCAGCAGTCACGACCTTAGTAGCGGGAGGGGAGATACGCAGTATTTT. It yields the protein CASSHDLSSGRGDTQYF.

V gene TRBV7-9 combines with J gene TRBJ2-5; no firm D call. Trimming removed 8 bases from V and 9 bases from J, with 10 bases in between. Germline V gene sequence: CDR1 SEHNR, CDR2 FQNEAQ (reference sequence). This CDR3 region has 10 residues. CDR3 amino acids: CASSNSAQYF. The DNA of the CDR3 is TGTGCCAGCTCGAATTCGGCCCAGTACTTC.

The rearrangement uses TRBV28 and TRBJ2-3, with 8 bases fitting TRBD1. This CDR3 comprises 16 residues. V gave up 4 bases and J gave up 2 bases; unmatched junction bases: 8. Germline loops: CDR1 MDHEN, CDR2 SYDVKM. In DNA form, the CDR3 reads TGTGCCAGCAGTTCGCGCACGGACAGGGTCACAGATACGCAGTATTTT. Amino acids: CASSSRTDRVTDTQYF.

DNA for the CDR3: TGTGCCAGTAGTATAGTGCGGCTAGCGGGAAGGAATGAGCAGTTCTTC. It is translated as CASSIVRLAGRNEQFF. This chain links TRBV19 with TRBJ2-1, with TRBD2 matching over 9 bases. V was pared by 1 base and J by 7 bases, with 8 bases of the junction left unmatched. Germline CDR1 LNHDA, CDR2 SQIVND (reference sequence). CDR3 length: 16 amino acids.

A few counts support this clonotype. The chain recombines TRBV5-1 with TRBJ2-5; tentative D call: TRBD1 (6 bases). Germline CDR1 SGHRS, CDR2 YFSETQ. This CDR3 spans 16 amino acids. Trimming removed 0 bases from V and 1 base from J, with 13 bases in between. This CDR3 is CASSLALGQLQETQYF. The CDR3 DNA is TGCGCCAGCAGCTTGGCACTCGGACAGCTCCAAGAGACCCAGTACTTC.

V and J are TRBV2 and TRBJ2-5; D may be TRBD2 (5 bases). This CDR3 has 14 amino acids. Germline CDR1 reads SNHLY; CDR2 reads FYNNEI. With 8 bases removed from V and 1 base from J, the gap between germline ends came to 14 bases. CDR3 residues: CASSRRKGQETQYF. DNA for the CDR3: TGTGCCAGCTCAAGGAGGAAGGGCCAAGAGACCCAGTACTTC.

The J gene is TRBJ2-6, the V gene TRBV5-1, with D maybe TRBD1 (6 bases). Germline CDR1 and CDR2: SGHRS and YFSETQ. The CDR3 extends over 17 amino acids. Trimming left V 2 bases short and J 1 base short, with 13 bases between. CDR3: CASSFPPRGSGANVLTF. As DNA, the CDR3 is TGCGCCAGCAGCTTTCCTCCGAGGGGGTCTGGGGCCAACGTCCTGACTTTC.